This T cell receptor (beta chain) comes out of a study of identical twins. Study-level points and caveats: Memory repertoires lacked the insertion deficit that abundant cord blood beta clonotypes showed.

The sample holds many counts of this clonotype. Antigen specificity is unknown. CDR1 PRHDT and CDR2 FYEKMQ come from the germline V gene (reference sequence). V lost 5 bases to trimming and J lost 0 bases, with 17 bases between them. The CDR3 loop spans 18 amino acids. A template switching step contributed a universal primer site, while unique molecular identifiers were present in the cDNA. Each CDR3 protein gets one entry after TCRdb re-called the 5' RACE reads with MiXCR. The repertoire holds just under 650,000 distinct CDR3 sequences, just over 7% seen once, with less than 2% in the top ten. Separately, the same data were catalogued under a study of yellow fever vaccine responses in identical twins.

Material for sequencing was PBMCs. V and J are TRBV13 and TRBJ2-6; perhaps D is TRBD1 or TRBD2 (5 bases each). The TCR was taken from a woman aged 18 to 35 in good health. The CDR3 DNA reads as TGTGCCAGCAGCCAGGGTCGGGACGTAGTCTCTGGGGCCAACGTCCTGACTTTC. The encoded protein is CASSQGRDVVSGANVLTF. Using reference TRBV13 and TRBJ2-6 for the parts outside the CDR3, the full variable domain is AAGVIQSPRHLIKEKRETATLKCYPIPRHDTVYWYQQGPGQDPQFLISFYEKMQSDKGSIPDRFSAQQFSDYHSELNMSSLELGDSALYFCASSQGRDVVSGANVLTFGAGSRLTVL.